Listed here are 3 T cell receptor beta chains from one sample, sequenced in a study of T cell repertoires in cytomegalovirus infection. TCRdb re-derived calls from the reads in MiXCR, one entry per CDR3 protein. This table has about 310,000 distinct CDR3 sequences, about 25% appearing once. Their target antigens are unknown. Sequences were derived from cultured PBMCs, sampled from culture after CMV antigen stimulation. The receptors here all came from a human donor in good health (CMV status not recorded). Some clones in this sample may be carry-over from other donors' samples.

This clonotype appeared many times. The chain combines TRBV7-8 with TRBJ2-3; D perhaps matches TRBD2 (7 bases). Between the trimmed V and J ends, which lost 5 bases and 14 bases, there was a span of 29 bases. Looked up from germline, CDR1 is SGHVS and CDR2 is FQNEAQ. The CDR3 sequence is 16 residues long. In DNA, the CDR3 is TGTGCCAGCAGCCTAGGGGGGGTCCTAAGCCGGGGAGTGTGGTATTTT. Protein product: CASSLGGVLSRGVWYF.

The chain employs TRBV19 and TRBJ1-5; the D call may be TRBD1 or TRBD2 (5 bases each). The J call may not be correct, given that the DNA end is closer to TRBJ2-3. The CDR3 is made up of 17 amino acids. The germline V gene has CDR1 LNHDA and CDR2 SQIVND (reference sequence). DNA for the CDR3: TGTGCCAGTAGTTCCGACCCCTCCAGGGCCCGAGGGCAGCCCCAGTATTTT. It codes for CASSSDPSRARGQPQYF.

At least ten counts were recorded for this clonotype. This chain links TRBV7-2 with TRBJ1-2, with 9 bases fitting TRBD1. The CDR3 length is 13 residues. Germline V gene lookup returns CDR1 SGHTA and CDR2 FQGNSA. With V trimmed by 8 bases and J by 2 bases, 3 bases remained unmatched. The CDR3 is CASAGTGNYGYTF. The CDR3 DNA follows: TGTGCCAGCGCGGGGACAGGGAACTATGGCTACACCTTC.